The entry that follows covers one T cell receptor beta chain sequence. This sample stems from a study of blood T cell repertoires in COVID-19. The table came from immunoSEQ multiplex PCR; TCRdb's copy has only in-frame clones and leaves some out. Of tens of thousands of clones in the sample, 65% to 85% were seen once. CDR3 length equals 13 residues. Germline lookup yields CDR1 GTSNPN and CDR2 SVGIG (reference sequence). V was trimmed by 2 bases and J by 7 bases, leaving 13 bases between them. The specimen sequenced was peripheral blood. The chain is built from TRBV30 and TRBJ2-3; D is perhaps TRBD1 (5 bases). This clonotype was sampled from a man aged 55 to 69 with acute or convalescent COVID-19. The CDR3 DNA sequence: TGTGCCTGGAGTTCTGGGGCTTTAAATACGCAGTATTTT. This sequence encodes CAWSSGALNTQYF.